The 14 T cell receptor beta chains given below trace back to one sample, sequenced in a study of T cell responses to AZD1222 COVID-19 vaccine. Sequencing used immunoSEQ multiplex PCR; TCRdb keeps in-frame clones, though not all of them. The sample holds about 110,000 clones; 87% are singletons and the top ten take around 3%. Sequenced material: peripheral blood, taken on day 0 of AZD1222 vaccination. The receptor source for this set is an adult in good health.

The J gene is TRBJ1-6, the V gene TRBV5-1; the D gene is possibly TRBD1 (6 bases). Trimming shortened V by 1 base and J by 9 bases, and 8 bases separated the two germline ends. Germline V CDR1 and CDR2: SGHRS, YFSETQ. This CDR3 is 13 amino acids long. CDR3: CASSLSGASPLHF. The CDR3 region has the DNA TGCGCCAGCAGCTTGTCAGGGGCTTCACCCCTCCACTTT.

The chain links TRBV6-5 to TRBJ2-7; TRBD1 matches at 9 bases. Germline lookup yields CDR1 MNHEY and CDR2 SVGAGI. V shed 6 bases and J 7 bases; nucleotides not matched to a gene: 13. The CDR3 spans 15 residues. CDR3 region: CASSLTGTGMREQYF. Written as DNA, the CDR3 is TGTGCCAGCAGCCTAACCGGGACAGGGATGAGAGAGCAGTACTTC.

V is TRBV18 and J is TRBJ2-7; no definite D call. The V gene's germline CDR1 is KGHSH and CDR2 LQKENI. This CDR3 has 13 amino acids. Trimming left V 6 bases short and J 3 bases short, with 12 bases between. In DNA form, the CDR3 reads TGTGCCAGCTCGCCCGAACATGACTACGAGCAGTACTTC. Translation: CASSPEHDYEQYF. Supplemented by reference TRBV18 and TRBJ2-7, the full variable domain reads NAGVMQNPRHLVRRRGQEARLRCSPMKGHSHVYWYRQLPEEGLKFMVYLQKENIIDESGMPKERFSAEFPKEGPSILRIQQVVRGDSAAYFCASSPEHDYEQYFGPGTRLTVT.

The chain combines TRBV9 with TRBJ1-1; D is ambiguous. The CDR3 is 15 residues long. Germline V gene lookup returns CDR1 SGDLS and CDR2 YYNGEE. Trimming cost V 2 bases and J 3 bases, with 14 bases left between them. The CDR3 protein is CASSVGPEKDTEAFF. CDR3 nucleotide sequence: TGTGCCAGCAGCGTCGGACCGGAGAAGGACACTGAAGCTTTCTTT.

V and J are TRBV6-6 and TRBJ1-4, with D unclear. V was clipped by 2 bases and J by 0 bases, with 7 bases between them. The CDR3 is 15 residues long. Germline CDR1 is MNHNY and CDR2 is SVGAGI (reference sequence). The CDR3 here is CASSYGDSTNEKLFF. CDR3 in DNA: TGTGCCAGCAGTTACGGGGATTCAACTAATGAAAAACTGTTTTTT.

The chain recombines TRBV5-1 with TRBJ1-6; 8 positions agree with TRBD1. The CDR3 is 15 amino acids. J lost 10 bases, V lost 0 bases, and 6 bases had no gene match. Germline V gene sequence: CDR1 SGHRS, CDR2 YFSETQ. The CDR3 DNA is TGCGCCAGCAGCTTGGGCCGGACAGGGAACTCACCCCTCCACTTT. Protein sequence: CASSLGRTGNSPLHF.

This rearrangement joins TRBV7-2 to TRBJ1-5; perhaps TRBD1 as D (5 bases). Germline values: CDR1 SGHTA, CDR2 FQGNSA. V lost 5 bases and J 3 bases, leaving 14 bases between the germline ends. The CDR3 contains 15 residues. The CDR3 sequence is CASSPTRGANQPQHF. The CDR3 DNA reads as TGTGCCAGCAGCCCCACGAGAGGGGCCAATCAGCCCCAGCATTTT.

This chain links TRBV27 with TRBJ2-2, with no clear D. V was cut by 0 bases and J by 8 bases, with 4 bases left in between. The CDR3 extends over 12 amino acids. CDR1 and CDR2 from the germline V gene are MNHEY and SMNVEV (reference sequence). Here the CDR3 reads CASSLSIGELFF. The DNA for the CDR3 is TGTGCCAGCAGTTTATCGATAGGGGAGCTGTTTTTT.

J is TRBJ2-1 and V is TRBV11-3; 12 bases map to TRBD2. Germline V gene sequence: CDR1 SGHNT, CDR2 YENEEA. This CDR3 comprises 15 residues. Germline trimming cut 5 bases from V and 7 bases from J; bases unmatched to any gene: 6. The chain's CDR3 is CASSPLAGGFNEQFF. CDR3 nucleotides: TGTGCCAGCAGCCCGCTAGCGGGAGGGTTTAATGAGCAGTTCTTC.

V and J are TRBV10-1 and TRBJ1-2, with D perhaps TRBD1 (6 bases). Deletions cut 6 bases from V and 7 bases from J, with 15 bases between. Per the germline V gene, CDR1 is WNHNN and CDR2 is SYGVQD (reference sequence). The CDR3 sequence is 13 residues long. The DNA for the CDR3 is TGCGCCAGCAGCCCCAGCGGGGGGCTTGGCTACACCTTC. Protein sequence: CASSPSGGLGYTF.

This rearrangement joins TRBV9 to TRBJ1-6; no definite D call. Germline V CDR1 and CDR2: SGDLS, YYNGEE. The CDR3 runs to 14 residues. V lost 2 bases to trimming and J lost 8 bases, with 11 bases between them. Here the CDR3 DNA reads TGTGCCAGCAGCGTTCAAGCGGCGGATTCACCCCTCCACTTT. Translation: CASSVQAADSPLHF.

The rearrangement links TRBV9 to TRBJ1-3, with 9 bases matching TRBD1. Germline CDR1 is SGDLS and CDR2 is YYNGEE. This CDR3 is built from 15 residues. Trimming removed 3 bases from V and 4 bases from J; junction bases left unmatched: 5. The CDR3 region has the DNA TGTGCCAGCAGCGCCCACAGGGGGCAGGGAAACACCATATATTTT. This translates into CASSAHRGQGNTIYF. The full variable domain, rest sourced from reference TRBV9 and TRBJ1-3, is DSGVTQTPKHLITATGQRVTLRCSPRSGDLSVYWYQQSLDQGLQFLIQYYNGEERAKGNILERFSAQQFPDLHSELNLSSLELGDSALYFCASSAHRGQGNTIYFGEGSWLTVV.

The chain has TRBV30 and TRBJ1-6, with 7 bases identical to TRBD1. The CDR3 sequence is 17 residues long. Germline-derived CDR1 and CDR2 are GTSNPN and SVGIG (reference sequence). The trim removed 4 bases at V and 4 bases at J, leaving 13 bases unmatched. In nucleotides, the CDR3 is TGTGCCTGGAACCCCGGGACAGCGGGCCGGTATAATTCACCCCTCCACTTT. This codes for CAWNPGTAGRYNSPLHF. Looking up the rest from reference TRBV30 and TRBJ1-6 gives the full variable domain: SQTIHQWPATLVQPVGSPLSLECTVEGTSNPNLYWYRQAAGRGLQLLFYSVGIGQISSEVPQNLSASRPQDRQFILSSKKLLLSDSGFYLCAWNPGTAGRYNSPLHFGNGTRLTVT.

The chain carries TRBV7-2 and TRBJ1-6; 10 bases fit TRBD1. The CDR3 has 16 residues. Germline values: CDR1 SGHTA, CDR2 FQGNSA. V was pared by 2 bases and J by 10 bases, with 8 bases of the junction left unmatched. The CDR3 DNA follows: TGTGCCAGCAGCTTACGGACAGGGGGTATTCGGTCACCCCTCCACTTT. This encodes CASSLRTGGIRSPLHF.